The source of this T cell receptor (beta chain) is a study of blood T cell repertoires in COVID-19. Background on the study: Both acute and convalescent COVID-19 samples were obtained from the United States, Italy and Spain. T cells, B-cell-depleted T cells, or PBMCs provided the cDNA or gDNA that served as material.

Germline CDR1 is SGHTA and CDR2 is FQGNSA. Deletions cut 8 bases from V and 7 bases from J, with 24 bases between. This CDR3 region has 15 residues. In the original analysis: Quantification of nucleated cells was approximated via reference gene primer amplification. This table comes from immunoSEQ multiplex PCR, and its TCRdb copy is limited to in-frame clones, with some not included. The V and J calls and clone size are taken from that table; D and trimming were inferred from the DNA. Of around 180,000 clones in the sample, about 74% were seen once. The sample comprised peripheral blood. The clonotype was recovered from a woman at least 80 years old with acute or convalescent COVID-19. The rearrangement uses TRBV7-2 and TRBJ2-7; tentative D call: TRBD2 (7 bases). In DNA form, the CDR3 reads TGTGCCAGCGAACGAAGAGGGGGGGCTGACGAGGAGCAGTACTTC. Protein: CASERRGGADEEQYF. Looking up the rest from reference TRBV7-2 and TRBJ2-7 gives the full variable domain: GAGVSQSPSNKVTEKGKDVELRCDPISGHTALYWYRQSLGQGLEFLIYFQGNSAPDKSGLPSDRFSAERTGGSVSTLTIQRTQQEDSAVYLCASERRGGADEEQYFGPGTRLTVT.